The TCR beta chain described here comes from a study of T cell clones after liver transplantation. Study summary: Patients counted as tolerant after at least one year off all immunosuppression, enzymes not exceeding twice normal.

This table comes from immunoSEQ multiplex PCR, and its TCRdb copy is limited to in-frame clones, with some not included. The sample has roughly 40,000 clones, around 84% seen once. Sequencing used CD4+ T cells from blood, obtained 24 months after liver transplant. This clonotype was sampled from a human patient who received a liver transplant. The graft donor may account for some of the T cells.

In DNA, the CDR3 is TGTGCCAGTCGCTCTTACAATGAGCAGTTCTTC. Translating it yields CASRSYNEQFF. The gene calls are TRBV19 and TRBJ2-1; D ambiguous. V lost 8 bases to trimming and J lost 4 bases, with 6 bases between them. CDR3 length equals 11 residues. Germline V gene lookup returns CDR1 LNHDA and CDR2 SQIVND (reference sequence).